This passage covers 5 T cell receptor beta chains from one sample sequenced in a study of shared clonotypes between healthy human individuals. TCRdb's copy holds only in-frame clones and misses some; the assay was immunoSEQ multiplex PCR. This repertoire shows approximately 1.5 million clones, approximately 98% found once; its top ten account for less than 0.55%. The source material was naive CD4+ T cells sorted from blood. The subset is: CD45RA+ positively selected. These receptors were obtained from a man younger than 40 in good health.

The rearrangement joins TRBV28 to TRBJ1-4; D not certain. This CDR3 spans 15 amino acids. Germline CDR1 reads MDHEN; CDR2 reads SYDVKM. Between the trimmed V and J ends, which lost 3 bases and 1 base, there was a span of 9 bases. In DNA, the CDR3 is TGTGCCAGCAGTTTCCCGGGTGTAACTAATGAAAAACTGTTTTTT. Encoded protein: CASSFPGVTNEKLFF. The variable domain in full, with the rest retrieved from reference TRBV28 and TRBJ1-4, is DVKVTQSSRYLVKRTGEKVFLECVQDMDHENMFWYRQDPGLGLRLIYFSYDVKMKEKGDIPEGYSVSREKKERFSLILESASTNQTSMYLCASSFPGVTNEKLFFGSGTQLSVL.

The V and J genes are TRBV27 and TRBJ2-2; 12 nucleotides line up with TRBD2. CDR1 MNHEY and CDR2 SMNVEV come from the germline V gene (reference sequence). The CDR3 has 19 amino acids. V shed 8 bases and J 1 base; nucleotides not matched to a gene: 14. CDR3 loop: CASVSLGLAGQGNTGELFF. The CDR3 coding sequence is TGTGCCAGCGTCTCCCTCGGACTAGCGGGACAGGGGAACACCGGGGAGCTGTTTTTT.

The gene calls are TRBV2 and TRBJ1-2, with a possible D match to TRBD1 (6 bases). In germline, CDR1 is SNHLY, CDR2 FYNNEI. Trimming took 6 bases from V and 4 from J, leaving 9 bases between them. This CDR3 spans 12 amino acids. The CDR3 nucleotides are TGTGCCAGCAGGGAACAGGGCTATGGCTACACCTTC. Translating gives CASREQGYGYTF.

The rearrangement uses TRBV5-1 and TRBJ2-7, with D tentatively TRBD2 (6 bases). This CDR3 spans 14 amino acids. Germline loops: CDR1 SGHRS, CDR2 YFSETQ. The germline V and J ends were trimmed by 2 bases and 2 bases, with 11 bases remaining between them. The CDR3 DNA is TGCGCCAGCAGCTTCACGGGAGCTCCCTACGAGCAGTACTTC. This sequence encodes CASSFTGAPYEQYF. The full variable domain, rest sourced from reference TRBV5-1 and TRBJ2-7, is KAGVTQTPRYLIKTRGQQVTLSCSPISGHRSVSWYQQTPGQGLQFLFEYFSETQRNKGNFPGRFSGRQFSNSRSEMNVSTLELGDSALYLCASSFTGAPYEQYFGPGTRLTVT.

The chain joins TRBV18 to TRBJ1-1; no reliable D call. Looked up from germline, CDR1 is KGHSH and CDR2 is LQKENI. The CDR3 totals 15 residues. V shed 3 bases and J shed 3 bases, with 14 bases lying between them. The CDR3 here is CASSPGSRWDTEAFF. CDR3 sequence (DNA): TGTGCCAGCTCACCCGGTTCAAGATGGGACACTGAAGCTTTCTTT. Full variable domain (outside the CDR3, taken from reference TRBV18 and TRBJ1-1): NAGVMQNPRHLVRRRGQEARLRCSPMKGHSHVYWYRQLPEEGLKFMVYLQKENIIDESGMPKERFSAEFPKEGPSILRIQQVVRGDSAAYFCASSPGSRWDTEAFFGQGTRLTVV.